This T cell receptor beta chain was identified during a study of T cell repertoires in cytomegalovirus infection (dated by TCRdb to the late 2010s). With regard to the full study: Donor HLA type was relevant to the analysis, as public TCR beta signatures indicated carriage of CMV infection together with the matching HLA type. Results the study describes overall, beyond this receptor: In the ex vivo response, HLA-C-restricted CMV-specific TCR beta clonotypes were dominant, and in two of eight donors the single most frequent clonotype came from this HLA-C-restricted group. Cumulative frequency of public TCR beta family members discriminated carriers of CMV infection plus the relevant HLA type in this cohort and an independent 352-donor cohort.

From a lookup of the germline V gene, CDR1 and CDR2 are MNHNS and SASEGT. Deletion took 4 bases off V and 9 bases off J, with a span of 10 bases between the germline ends. Spanning cysteine to phenylalanine, the CDR3 consists of 12 amino acids. Kept here is only the CDR3 DNA, which spans 36 bases and is read in frame from base 1. TCRdb shows the sequencer as Illumina HiSeq 1500. TCRdb cleaned the public reads at Q25 with fastp, built clones with MiXCR and kept in-frame beta chains. Identical CDR3 protein sequences are pooled into one entry, listed with their most common genes and DNA. The sample table records about 530,000 distinct CDR3 sequences; around 27% of these occur just once. The top ten hold roughly 13% of the sample. This clonotype came up a few times. No antigen is known for it. No quality values exist for individual bases; no much larger clone is one base distant.

This TCR came from a human donor in good health (CMV status not recorded). Some clones in this sample may be carry-over from other donors' samples. The V gene is TRBV6-1 and the J gene is TRBJ2-1; a confident D gene designation cannot be given. Sequencing used PBMCs. Here the CDR3 is given as CASSGLFGEQFF. The DNA sequence is given as TGTGCCAGCAGTGGACTGTTCGGTGAGCAGTTCTTC.